This TCR beta chain emerged from a study of shared clonotypes between healthy human individuals. V was pared by 5 bases and J by 2 bases, with 9 bases of the junction left unmatched. The CDR3 runs 15 residues. CDR1 is MNHNS and CDR2 is SASEGT in the germline V gene. Positively selected for CCR7, the CD45RO-negative cells used as naive CD8 cells excluded terminally differentiated effector memory CD45RA+ cells. Assay used: immunoSEQ multiplex PCR; TCRdb lists only in-frame clones, some missing. Of under 850,000 clones in the sample, 80% to 95% are singletons; the top ten hold less than 25%. The receptor was derived from a man aged 25 to 40 in good health. This rearrangement joins TRBV6-1 to TRBJ2-7; 7 bases match TRBD1. The sample was naive CD8+ T cells sorted from blood. The CDR3 coding sequence is TGTGCCAGCAGTCTCCGGGACAGCGGAACCTACGAGCAGTACTTC. Its protein product is CASSLRDSGTYEQYF.